The 16 T cell receptor beta chains below come from one sample, sequenced in a study of T cells in Graves' hyperthyroidism and ophthalmopathy. The TCR beta CDR3 regions underwent amplification using RNA transcripts as the source. With the HTBI primer set, the TCR CDR3 went through a first round of RT-PCR. TCRdb re-called the multiplex PCR reads with MiXCR, one entry per CDR3 protein. This sample yields hundreds of thousands of distinct CDR3 sequences, of which 20% to 25% are seen a single time; 50% to 75% belongs to the top ten. Sequenced: blood. All receptors derive from a young man with Graves' ophthalmopathy.

V is TRBV11-2 and J is TRBJ1-4; 11 bases line up with TRBD1. This CDR3 has 18 residues. Germline loops: CDR1 SGHAT, CDR2 FQNNGV. The trim removed 4 bases at V and 4 bases at J, leaving 11 bases unmatched. The chain's CDR3 is CASSSTLSGTGGNEKLFF. CDR3 bases: TGTGCCAGCAGCTCAACACTAAGTGGGACAGGGGGTAATGAAAAACTGTTTTTT.

There are a few counts of this clonotype. The chain carries TRBV3-1 and TRBJ2-1, with D possibly being TRBD1 or TRBD2 (5 bases each). This CDR3 has 11 residues. The germline V and J ends were trimmed by 3 bases and 15 bases, with 12 bases remaining between them. Germline V CDR1 and CDR2: LGHDT, YNNKEL (reference sequence). CDR3 in amino acids: CASSHSEGRFF. In DNA, the CDR3 is TGTGCCAGCAGCCACAGCGAGGGGAGGTTCTTC.

This clonotype has more than one count but fewer than ten. The chain recombines TRBV27 with TRBJ2-7; D is uncertain. This CDR3 contains 16 residues. Per germline, CDR1 MNHEY and CDR2 SMNVEV (reference sequence). The V gene lost 7 bases and the J gene lost 3 bases, with 22 bases spanning the gap. CDR3 sequence: CASKPREGPPHYEQYF. Here the CDR3 DNA reads TGTGCCAGCAAACCTAGGGAAGGCCCGCCCCACTACGAGCAGTACTTC.

The chain's CDR3 is CASSQEVGNQPQHF. The DNA for the CDR3 is TGCGCCAGCAGCCAAGAGGTGGGCAATCAGCCCCAGCATTTT. The V call is TRBV4-1, the J call TRBJ1-5, with D unresolved. This CDR3 comprises 14 residues. Trimming took 0 bases from V and 2 from J, leaving 5 bases between them. Germline V gives CDR1 MGHRA, CDR2 YSYEKL.

This clonotype was recorded a few times. The rearrangement links TRBV5-1 to TRBJ2-1, with TRBD1 matching over 8 bases. V was pared by 0 bases and J by 6 bases, with 8 bases of the junction left unmatched. This CDR3 is 16 amino acids long. The germline CDR1 and CDR2 sequences are SGHRS and YFSETQ. The CDR3 sequence is CASSLAWQGALNEQFF. DNA for the CDR3: TGCGCCAGCAGCTTGGCCTGGCAGGGGGCACTCAATGAGCAGTTCTTC.

The chain carries TRBV27 and TRBJ2-7; possibly TRBD1 for D (5 bases). This CDR3 contains 14 residues. The V end lost 5 bases, the J end lost 6 bases, and 17 bases lay between the germline ends. The germline CDR1 and CDR2 sequences are MNHEY and SMNVEV (reference sequence). The CDR3 reads CASSRLDRPGEQYF. Here the CDR3 DNA reads TGTGCCAGCAGTCGCCTCGACAGACCCGGCGAGCAGTACTTC.

This clonotype was seen ten or more times. The chain carries TRBV11-2 and TRBJ2-3; a possible D gene is TRBD2 (6 bases). The germline CDR1 and CDR2 sequences are SGHAT and FQNNGV. V was shortened by 5 bases and J by 2 bases, with 20 bases between the two germline ends. The CDR3 is 17 residues long. This chain's CDR3 is CASSLLELARHTDTQYF. For the CDR3, the DNA is TGTGCCAGCAGCCTACTAGAACTAGCCCGACACACAGATACGCAGTATTTT.

This clonotype was found a few times. The chain couples TRBV5-6 to TRBJ1-6; D gene ambiguous. The V and J ends lost 4 bases and 8 bases respectively, with 13 bases between them. The CDR3 has 14 amino acids. Germline V lookup: CDR1 SGHDT, CDR2 YYEEEE. CDR3 nucleotide sequence: TGTGCCAGCAGCCGAATCCCCTTGGATTCACCCCTCCACTTT. Amino acid sequence: CASSRIPLDSPLHF.

The CDR3 region is CASAGTGLYEQYF. The DNA for the CDR3 is TGTGCCAGCGCCGGGACAGGGCTATACGAGCAGTACTTC. V gene TRBV27 combines with J gene TRBJ2-7; TRBD1 matches 9 bases. V was pared by 8 bases and J by 4 bases, with 6 bases of the junction left unmatched. CDR3 length: 13 amino acids. Germline lookup yields CDR1 MNHEY and CDR2 SMNVEV (reference sequence).

In its sample, this clonotype was seen a few times. The gene calls are TRBV20-1 and TRBJ2-3, with 7 bases matching TRBD2. The CDR3 extends over 15 amino acids. The germline CDR1 and CDR2 sequences are DFQATT and SNEGSKA (reference sequence). V lost 3 bases to trimming and J lost 1 base; unmatched junction nucleotides: 7. The CDR3: CSASRDYLGTDTQYF. CDR3 nucleotide sequence: TGCAGTGCTAGTCGGGACTACCTCGGCACAGATACGCAGTATTTT.

At least ten counts were recorded for this clonotype. The rearrangement joins TRBV28 to TRBJ2-3, with 7 bases matching TRBD1. CDR1 and CDR2 (germline): MDHEN, SYDVKM. V trimming: 4 bases; J trimming: 1 base; junction bases outside the gene matches: 8. This CDR3 has 16 residues. Here the CDR3 reads CASSSPQGLGTDTQYF. The DNA of the CDR3 is TGTGCCAGCAGTTCCCCACAGGGGTTGGGCACAGATACGCAGTATTTT. Full variable domain (outside the CDR3, taken from reference TRBV28 and TRBJ2-3): DVKVTQSSRYLVKRTGEKVFLECVQDMDHENMFWYRQDPGLGLRLIYFSYDVKMKEKGDIPEGYSVSREKKERFSLILESASTNQTSMYLCASSSPQGLGTDTQYFGPGTRLTVL.

V usage is TRBV7-6 and J usage is TRBJ1-6, with 7 bases lining up with TRBD1. Germline V gene sequence: CDR1 SGHVS, CDR2 FNYEAQ. The V and J ends lost 5 bases and 7 bases, in that order; junction bases with no gene match: 5. The CDR3 covers 14 residues. CDR3 coding DNA: TGTGCCAGCAGCCCCGGGACAGAGAATTCACCCCTCCACTTT. Translating it yields CASSPGTENSPLHF.

This clonotype was seen only a few times. The CDR3 sequence is CASSLGPAWNQPQHF. The CDR3 region has the DNA TGTGCCAGCAGCTTGGGACCAGCCTGGAATCAGCCCCAGCATTTT. The chain uses TRBV5-6 and TRBJ1-5; D not resolved. In germline, CDR1 is SGHDT, CDR2 YYEEEE. Trimming cost V 0 bases and J 4 bases, with 11 bases left between them. This CDR3 spans 15 amino acids.

This clonotype was seen just once. The chain couples TRBV9 to TRBJ2-7; D is unclear. The germline gives CDR1 SGDLS, CDR2 YYNGEE. The V end was cut by 0 bases, the J end by 2 bases, with 12 bases between. The CDR3 contains 15 residues. CDR3: CASSVALDSTYEQYF. The CDR3 DNA follows: TGTGCCAGCAGCGTAGCTCTTGACTCGACCTACGAGCAGTACTTC.

The table lists this clonotype with many counts. The V and J genes are TRBV20-1 and TRBJ2-3; D call uncertain. Between the trimmed V and J ends, which lost 4 bases and 4 bases, there was a span of 12 bases. CDR1 and CDR2 (germline): DFQATT, SNEGSKA (reference sequence). The CDR3 runs to 13 residues. CDR3 residues: CSAKRRTPDTQYF. The CDR3 DNA reads as TGCAGTGCTAAAAGGAGAACGCCAGATACGCAGTATTTT.

CDR3 nucleotide sequence: TGTGCCACCAGTGACCCAGGGAGGGATGGTAGCGACGAGCAGTACTTC. The encoded protein is CATSDPGRDGSDEQYF. This chain uses TRBV24-1 with TRBJ2-7; 7 bases map to TRBD2. The CDR3 totals 16 residues. With 4 bases clipped from V and 5 bases from J, the junction kept 13 bases outside the gene matches. CDR1 is KGHDR, CDR2 SFDVKD, per germline.